This TCR beta chain was recorded in a study of control samples from healthy donors and cancer patients. The method was immunoSEQ multiplex PCR; TCRdb's version includes in-frame clones alone and lacks a portion of them. The sample shows a few hundred thousand clones, around 90% of them seen only once. This CDR3 has 12 amino acids. Germline V CDR1 and CDR2: GTSNPN, SVGIG (reference sequence). V lost 3 bases to trimming and J lost 6 bases, with 8 bases between them. The TCR was taken from a man in his forties with head and neck cancer. V usage is TRBV30 and J usage is TRBJ1-4; unclear D gene. The specimen sequenced was PBMCs. The CDR3: CAWRIQDEKLFF. CDR3 nucleotide sequence: TGTGCCTGGAGGATCCAGGATGAAAAACTGTTTTTT.